One TCR beta chain is described in this entry. What it recognizes is unknown. Cells were stimulated nonspecifically with anti-CD3/anti-CD28 magnetic beads. CD4+ T cells upregulating both CD40 ligand and CD69 were sorted as responding cells. V was clipped by 2 bases and J by 1 base, with 10 bases between them. The CDR3 spans 15 residues. The germline V gene has CDR1 MGHDK and CDR2 SYGVNS. The immunoSEQ assay was version 4, run in survey mode. Template was genomic DNA at around 10 ng/uL, with up to 1 ug used per sample. The repertoire was sequenced with immunoSEQ multiplex PCR; TCRdb's copy has only in-frame clones and lacks some. The sample includes 35,000 to 55,000 clones, approximately 93% of them seen just once. This specimen belongs to a study of persistence of HIV-infected CD4 T cells.

The rearrangement uses TRBV25-1 and TRBJ2-3; maybe TRBD1 (6 bases). The clonotype comes from an adult man with HIV who was CMV-seropositive. Sequenced material: CD4+ T cells sorted from PBMCs after roughly 20-hour stimulation, taken from a patient who received antiretroviral therapy. CDR3 coding DNA: TGTGCCAGCAGTGAACCAGGGGAAGGCACAGATACGCAGTATTTT. This sequence encodes CASSEPGEGTDTQYF.